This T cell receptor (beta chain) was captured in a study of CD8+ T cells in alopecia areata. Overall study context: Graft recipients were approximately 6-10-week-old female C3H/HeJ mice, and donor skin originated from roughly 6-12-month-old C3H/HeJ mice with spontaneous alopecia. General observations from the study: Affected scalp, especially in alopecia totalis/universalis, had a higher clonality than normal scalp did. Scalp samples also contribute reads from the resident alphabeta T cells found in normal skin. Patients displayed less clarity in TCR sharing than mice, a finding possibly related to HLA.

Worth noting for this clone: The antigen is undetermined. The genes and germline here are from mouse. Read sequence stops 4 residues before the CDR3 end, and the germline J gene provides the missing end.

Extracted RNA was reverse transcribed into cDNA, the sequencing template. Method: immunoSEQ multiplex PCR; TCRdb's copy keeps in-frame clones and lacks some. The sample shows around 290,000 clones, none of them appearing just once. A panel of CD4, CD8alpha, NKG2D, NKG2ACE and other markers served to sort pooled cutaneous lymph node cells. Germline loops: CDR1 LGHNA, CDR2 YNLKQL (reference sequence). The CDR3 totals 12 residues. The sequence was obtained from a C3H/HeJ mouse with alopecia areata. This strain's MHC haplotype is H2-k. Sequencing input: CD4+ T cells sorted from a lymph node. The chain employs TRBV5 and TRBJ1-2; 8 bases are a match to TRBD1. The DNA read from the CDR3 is TGTGCCAGCAGCCCGGACAGGGCC. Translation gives CASSPDRA. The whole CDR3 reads CASSPDRADYTF.